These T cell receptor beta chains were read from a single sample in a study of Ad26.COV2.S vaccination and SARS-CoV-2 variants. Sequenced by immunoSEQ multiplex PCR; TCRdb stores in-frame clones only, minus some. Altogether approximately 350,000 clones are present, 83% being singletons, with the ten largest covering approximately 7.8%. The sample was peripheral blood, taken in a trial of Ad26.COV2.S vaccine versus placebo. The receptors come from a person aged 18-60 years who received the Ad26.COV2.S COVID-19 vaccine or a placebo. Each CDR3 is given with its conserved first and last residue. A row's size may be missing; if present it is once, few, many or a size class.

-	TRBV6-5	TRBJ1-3	CASRIDRGPGNTIYF
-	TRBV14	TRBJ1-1	CASSHWTGPEAFF
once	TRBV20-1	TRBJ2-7	CSASWGQGAFYEQYF
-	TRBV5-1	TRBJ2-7	CASSFGSSYEQYF
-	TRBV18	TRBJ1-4	CASSSLQGRALANEKLFF
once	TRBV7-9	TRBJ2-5	CASSFASGSETQYF
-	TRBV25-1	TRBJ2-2	CASSFATGGSGELFF
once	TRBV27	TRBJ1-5	CASSSLGNQPQHF
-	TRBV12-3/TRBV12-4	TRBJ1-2	CASSPAENYGYTF
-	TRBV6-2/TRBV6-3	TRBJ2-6	CASSYSKAGTPSANVLTF
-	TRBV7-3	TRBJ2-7	CASSSIVQTHSYEQYF
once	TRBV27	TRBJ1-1	CARLRGGYSGNTEAFF
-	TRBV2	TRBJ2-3	CAGSQGAETDTQYF
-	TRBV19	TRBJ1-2	CASSLPGTVSYGYTF
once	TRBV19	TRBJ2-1	CASSTNTGTSGYNEQFF
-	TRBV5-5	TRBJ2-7	CASSLQPYEQYF
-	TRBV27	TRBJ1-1	CASSPNLWGTSNTEAFF
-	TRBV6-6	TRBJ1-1	CASSYSTEAFF
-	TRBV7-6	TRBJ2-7	CASSPEPGLAFHEQYF
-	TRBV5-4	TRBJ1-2	CASSLGVLWGYTF
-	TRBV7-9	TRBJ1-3	CASSLSFKLLGGNTIYF
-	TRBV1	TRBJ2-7	CTSSGGAYEQYF
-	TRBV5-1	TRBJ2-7	CASSSLTSTYEQYF
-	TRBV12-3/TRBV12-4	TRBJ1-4	CASSLPGNEKLFF
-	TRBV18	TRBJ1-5	CASSLTGKDQPQHF
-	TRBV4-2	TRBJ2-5	CASSHSGQQETQYF
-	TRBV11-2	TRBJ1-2	CASSLQGQGNFYGYTF
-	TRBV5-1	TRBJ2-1	CASSSGLRYNEQFF
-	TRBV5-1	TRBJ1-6	CASSLEGRALSPLHF
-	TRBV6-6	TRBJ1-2	CASRGNYGYTF
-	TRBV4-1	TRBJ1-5	CASSPGTGRYSNQPQHF
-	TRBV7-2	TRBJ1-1	CASSDTEAFF
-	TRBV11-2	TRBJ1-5	CASSLGQGRNQPQHF
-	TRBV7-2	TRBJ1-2	CASSLVTGYGYTF
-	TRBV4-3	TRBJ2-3	CASSQDWGSTDTQYF
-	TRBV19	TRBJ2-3	CASSVSGHTDTQYF
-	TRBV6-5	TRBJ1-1	CASSLFQGDTEAFF
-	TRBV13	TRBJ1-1	CASSSTQQGGLTEAFF
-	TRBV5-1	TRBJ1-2	CASSLTGTGGAGYGYTF
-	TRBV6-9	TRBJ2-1	CASSYSSSRTDNEQFF